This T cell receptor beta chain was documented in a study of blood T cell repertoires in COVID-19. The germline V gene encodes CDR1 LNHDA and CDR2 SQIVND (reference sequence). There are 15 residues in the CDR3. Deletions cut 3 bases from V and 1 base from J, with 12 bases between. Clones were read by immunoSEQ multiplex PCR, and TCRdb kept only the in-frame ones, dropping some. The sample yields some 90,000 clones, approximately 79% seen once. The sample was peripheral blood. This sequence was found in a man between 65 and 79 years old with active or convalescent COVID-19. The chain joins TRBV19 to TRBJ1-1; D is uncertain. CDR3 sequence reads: CASSMYINSNTEAFF. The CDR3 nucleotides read TGTGCCAGTAGTATGTACATAAATTCGAACACTGAAGCTTTCTTT. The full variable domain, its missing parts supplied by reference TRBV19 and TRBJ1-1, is DGGITQSPKYLFRKEGQNVTLSCEQNLNHDAMYWYRQDPGQGLRLIYYSQIVNDFQKGDIAEGYSVSREKKESFPLTVTSAQKNPTAFYLCASSMYINSNTEAFFGQGTRLTVV.